The source of this T cell receptor beta chain is a study of shared clonotypes between healthy human individuals. As for this clone: What it binds is unknown.

Findings of the study overall: Sampling included only blood; tissue repertoires likely differ.

Only in-frame clones appear in the TCRdb table, and some are missing; sequencing was by immunoSEQ multiplex PCR. The repertoire includes millions of clones, 85% to 95% of them detected once, and 0.1% to 0.15% sits in the top ten. The germline gives CDR1 KGHSH, CDR2 LQKENI. V lost 0 bases to trimming and J lost 2 bases; unmatched junction nucleotides: 9. The CDR3 sequence is 19 residues long. This chain joins TRBV18 and TRBJ2-3; the match to TRBD2 covers 12 bases. The sample was naive CD4+ T cells sorted from blood. Described subset: CD45RA+ positively selected. This sequence was found in a man younger than 30 in good health. Here the CDR3 reads CASSPPSRTSGDTTDTQYF. CDR3 DNA sequence: TGTGCCAGCTCACCACCAAGCAGGACTAGCGGGGACACCACAGATACGCAGTATTTT.